One sample yielded the 19 T cell receptor beta chains listed below, sequenced in a study of blood T cells in healthy people across ages. With a J-beta primer mix and a sample-barcoded 5' primer, a second PCR ran about 6 to 11 cycles. TCRdb itself ran the 5' RACE reads through MiXCR, one entry per CDR3 protein. Counted here are hundreds of thousands of distinct CDR3 sequences, roughly three fifths occurring once; the ten biggest clones make up over 35%. Specimen: blood. The receptors were gathered from a man aged 55-75 years in good health.

The V call is TRBV7-9, the J call TRBJ1-5; D is possibly TRBD1 (6 bases). The germline V and J ends were trimmed by 3 bases and 6 bases, with 18 bases remaining between them. The CDR3 is 16 amino acids. Germline-derived CDR1 and CDR2 are SEHNR and FQNEAQ (reference sequence). CDR3 amino acids: CASSLGVGGEGQPQHF. CDR3 DNA sequence: TGTGCCAGCAGCTTGGGTGTCGGGGGCGAGGGTCAGCCCCAGCATTTT.

V and J are TRBV4-3 and TRBJ2-5; D not resolved. The J call is doubtful: the DNA matches TRBJ2-7 better. The CDR3 consists of 16 residues. From germline, CDR1 is LGHNA and CDR2 YSLEER. CDR3 coding DNA: TGCGCCAGCAGCCAAGATTCCCATTCTCCTCGGGACGAGCAGTACTTC. Its protein product is CASSQDSHSPRDEQYF.

This clonotype was detected only once. This rearrangement joins TRBV7-2 to TRBJ2-1, with D possibly being TRBD2 (5 bases). Per germline, CDR1 SGHTA and CDR2 FQGNSA. This CDR3 has 16 residues. V lost 1 base, J lost 8 bases, and 18 bases lay in between. CDR3 protein: CASSLVSTGKVYEQFF. DNA of the CDR3: TGTGCCAGCAGCTTAGTTAGTACGGGGAAAGTCTATGAGCAGTTCTTC. The whole variable domain, remainder taken from reference TRBV7-2 and TRBJ2-1, is GAGVSQSPSNKVTEKGKDVELRCDPISGHTALYWYRQSLGQGLEFLIYFQGNSAPDKSGLPSDRFSAERTGGSVSTLTIQRTQQEDSAVYLCASSLVSTGKVYEQFFGPGTRLTVL.

This clonotype was observed a handful of times. Written as DNA, the CDR3 is TGTGCCATCAGTGCGGCGACGGGGGAACAAGAGACCCAGTACTTC. Translation gives CAISAATGEQETQYF. The chain recombines TRBV10-3 with TRBJ2-5, with D maybe TRBD2 (6 bases). The CDR3 is made up of 15 amino acids. Trimming took 4 bases from V and 2 from J, leaving 14 bases between them. CDR1 is ENHRY and CDR2 is SYGVKD in the germline V gene.

V gene TRBV3-1 combines with J gene TRBJ2-5; D is tentatively TRBD1 or TRBD2 (6 bases each). Trimming stripped 6 bases from V and 4 bases from J, with 12 bases between. Germline V gives CDR1 LGHDT, CDR2 YNNKEL (reference sequence). CDR3 length: 13 residues. The chain's CDR3 is CASSPRGRETQYF. CDR3 bases: TGTGCCAGCAGTCCACGGGGGCGAGAGACCCAGTACTTC.

V and J are TRBV11-2 and TRBJ2-1, with TRBD1 matching 8 bases. The CDR3 is 15 amino acids. The V and J ends lost 3 bases and 3 bases, in that order; junction bases with no gene match: 4. The germline V gene has CDR1 SGHAT and CDR2 FQNNGV. CDR3 sequence: CASSLGRGLYNEQFF. The CDR3 DNA follows: TGTGCCAGCAGCTTGGGCAGGGGGCTCTACAATGAGCAGTTCTTC.

The table lists this clonotype with a count of one. V gene TRBV29-1 combines with J gene TRBJ2-2, with TRBD1 identical over 12 bases. In germline, CDR1 is SQVTM, CDR2 ANQGSEA. The CDR3 is made up of 14 amino acids. The V segment lost 3 bases and the J segment 7 bases; nucleotides outside the gene matches: 3. CDR3 sequence: CSVEGTGGGGELFF. CDR3 coding DNA: TGCAGCGTTGAGGGGACAGGGGGCGGCGGGGAGCTGTTTTTT.

The chain has TRBV5-1 and TRBJ2-7, with TRBD1 matching over 9 bases. V lost 3 bases to trimming and J lost 2 bases; unmatched junction nucleotides: 3. The CDR3 totals 14 residues. Germline V gene data show CDR1 as SGHRS and CDR2 as YFSETQ. The CDR3 region is CASSWGQGPYEQYF. The DNA for the CDR3 is TGCGCCAGCAGCTGGGGACAGGGACCCTACGAGCAGTACTTC. The full variable domain, with the rest looked up from reference TRBV5-1 and TRBJ2-7, is KAGVTQTPRYLIKTRGQQVTLSCSPISGHRSVSWYQQTPGQGLQFLFEYFSETQRNKGNFPGRFSGRQFSNSRSEMNVSTLELGDSALYLCASSWGQGPYEQYFGPGTRLTVT.

The chain links TRBV20-1 to TRBJ2-5; 11 bases line up with TRBD2. Germline assignment: CDR1 DFQATT and CDR2 SNEGSKA (reference sequence). The V segment lost 6 bases and the J segment 6 bases; nucleotides outside the gene matches: 9. This CDR3 has 14 amino acids. This CDR3 is CSAVSGTSGKTQYF. The DNA for the CDR3 is TGCAGTGCCGTATCCGGGACTAGCGGCAAGACCCAGTACTTC.

This clonotype was recorded a few times. The chain couples TRBV5-1 to TRBJ2-1; D is perhaps TRBD2 (7 bases). CDR1 is SGHRS, CDR2 YFSETQ, per germline. The CDR3 length is 16 residues. The V and J ends lost 0 bases and 0 bases respectively, with 10 bases between them. The CDR3 DNA sequence: TGCGCCAGCAGCTTGGCGGCGGGGGCCTCCTACAATGAGCAGTTCTTC. Protein product: CASSLAAGASYNEQFF.

The chain uses TRBV12-3 or TRBV12-4 and TRBJ1-2; 7 bases match TRBD1. The CDR3 extends over 14 amino acids. Trimming cost V 6 bases and J 3 bases; bases outside gene matches: 7. This CDR3 is CASSRQGNDYGYTF. DNA for the CDR3: TGTGCCAGCAGCCGACAGGGTAACGACTATGGCTACACCTTC.

This clonotype appeared a few times. This chain links TRBV5-1 with TRBJ2-7, with 7 nucleotides matching TRBD2. The CDR3 length is 13 residues. Germline lookup yields CDR1 SGHRS and CDR2 YFSETQ. With V trimmed by 5 bases and J by 3 bases, 5 bases remained unmatched. The CDR3 here is CASSLGDYYEQYF. The DNA of the CDR3 is TGCGCCAGCAGTCTCGGGGACTACTACGAGCAGTACTTC.

Comments on this clonotype: Germline and junction disagree at one end, which may indicate a read error. The chain recombines TRBV20-1 with TRBJ2-7; D gene ambiguous. The CDR3 consists of 12 residues. The V gene's germline CDR1 is DFQATT and CDR2 SNEGSKA (reference sequence). The CDR3 region is CSAIGSSHEQYF. For the CDR3, the DNA is TGCAGTGCTATAGGCAGCTCCCACGAGCAGTACTTC.

CDR3 loop: CASSPHPGQGWSGTGELFF. The CDR3 bases are TGTGCCAGCAGCCCTCACCCGGGACAGGGGTGGTCGGGCACCGGGGAGCTGTTTTTT. V is TRBV7-2 and J is TRBJ2-2; 10 nucleotides agree with TRBD1. Trimming removed 5 bases from V and 4 bases from J; junction bases left unmatched: 16. This CDR3 has 19 residues. Germline V gene lookup returns CDR1 SGHTA and CDR2 FQGNSA.

V is TRBV6-6 and J is TRBJ2-5; weak D call: TRBD2 (5 bases). Germline values: CDR1 MNHNY, CDR2 SVGAGI (reference sequence). The length of the CDR3 is 13 residues. V dropped 4 bases and J dropped 5 bases, with 11 bases sitting between them. CDR3 residues: CASSSNSDETQYF. CDR3 sequence (DNA): TGTGCCAGCAGTTCAAATAGCGATGAGACCCAGTACTTC.

V and J are TRBV14 and TRBJ1-6; unclear D gene. The CDR3 sequence is 12 residues long. In germline, CDR1 is SGHDN, CDR2 FVKESK. Trimming shortened V by 1 base and J by 10 bases, and 5 bases separated the two germline ends. This chain's CDR3 is CASSQGASPLHF. CDR3 coding DNA: TGTGCCAGCAGCCAAGGAGCCTCACCCCTCCACTTT.

The V and J genes are TRBV2 and TRBJ1-2; D is uncertain. With 7 bases removed from V and 8 bases from J, the gap between germline ends came to 11 bases. Germline V lookup: CDR1 SNHLY, CDR2 FYNNEI. The CDR3 extends over 11 amino acids. The CDR3 loop is CASTRELGYTF. DNA for the CDR3: TGTGCCAGCACGAGGGAATTGGGCTACACCTTC.

The chain links TRBV5-1 to TRBJ2-1; 9 nucleotides align to TRBD1. This CDR3 is 15 amino acids long. Germline lookup yields CDR1 SGHRS and CDR2 YFSETQ. Trimming at V came to 4 bases and at J to 5 bases, leaving 7 bases not matched to a gene. This chain's CDR3 is CASSPGTGPHNEQFF. CDR3 nucleotide sequence: TGCGCCAGCAGCCCCGGGACAGGGCCCCACAATGAGCAGTTCTTC. The entire variable domain, with the rest obtained from reference TRBV5-1 and TRBJ2-1, is as follows: KAGVTQTPRYLIKTRGQQVTLSCSPISGHRSVSWYQQTPGQGLQFLFEYFSETQRNKGNFPGRFSGRQFSNSRSEMNVSTLELGDSALYLCASSPGTGPHNEQFFGPGTRLTVL.

The genes are TRBV2 and TRBJ1-4; D is perhaps TRBD1 (5 bases). CDR3 length equals 14 residues. CDR1 and CDR2 from the germline V gene are SNHLY and FYNNEI. The germline V and J ends were trimmed by 4 bases and 5 bases, with 11 bases remaining between them. The CDR3 DNA reads TGTGCCAGCAGTGCAGAGGAGGGGAATGAAAAACTGTTTTTT. Translating it yields CASSAEEGNEKLFF.